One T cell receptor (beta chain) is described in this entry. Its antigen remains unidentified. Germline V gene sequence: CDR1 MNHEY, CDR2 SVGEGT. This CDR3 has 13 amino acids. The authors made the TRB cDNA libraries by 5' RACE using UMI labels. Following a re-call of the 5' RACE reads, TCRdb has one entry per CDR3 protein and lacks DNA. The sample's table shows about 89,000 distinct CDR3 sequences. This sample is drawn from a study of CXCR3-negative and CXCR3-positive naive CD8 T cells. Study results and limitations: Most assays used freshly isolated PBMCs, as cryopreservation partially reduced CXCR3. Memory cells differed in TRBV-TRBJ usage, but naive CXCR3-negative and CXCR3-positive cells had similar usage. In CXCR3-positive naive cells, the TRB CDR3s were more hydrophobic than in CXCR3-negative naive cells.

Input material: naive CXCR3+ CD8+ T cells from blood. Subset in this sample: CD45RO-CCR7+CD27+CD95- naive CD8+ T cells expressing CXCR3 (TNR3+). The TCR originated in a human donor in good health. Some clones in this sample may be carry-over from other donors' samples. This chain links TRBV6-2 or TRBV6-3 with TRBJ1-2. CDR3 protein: CASTQTANYGYTF.